This T cell receptor beta chain came from a study of cytomegalovirus exposure and HLA in healthy donors. The study, taken as a whole, reports: Rare TCR sequences predominated, though certain public TCRs were found in many donors.

Note on this clone: The antigen is undetermined.

The validation cohort, a group of 90 to 150 subjects, included the donors and was separate from the approximately 650-subject first cohort. Sequencing was performed with immunoSEQ multiplex PCR; in TCRdb, only in-frame clones are kept and a portion is missing. Altogether 200,000 or so clones are present, about nine tenths being singletons, with the ten largest covering about 0.95%. This clonotype was sampled from a woman younger than 30 in good health and CMV-seronegative. The sequenced material came from PBMCs.

Written as DNA, the CDR3 is TGTGCCAGCAGTTTGGGCAGCGGGTTTAGTGCGGCCTACGAGCAGTACTTC. It translates to CASSLGSGFSAAYEQYF. The chain has TRBV27 and TRBJ2-7; D possibly corresponds to TRBD2 (6 bases). V was pared by 3 bases and J by 2 bases, with 20 bases between. In germline, CDR1 is MNHEY, CDR2 SMNVEV (reference sequence). The CDR3 loop spans 17 amino acids.